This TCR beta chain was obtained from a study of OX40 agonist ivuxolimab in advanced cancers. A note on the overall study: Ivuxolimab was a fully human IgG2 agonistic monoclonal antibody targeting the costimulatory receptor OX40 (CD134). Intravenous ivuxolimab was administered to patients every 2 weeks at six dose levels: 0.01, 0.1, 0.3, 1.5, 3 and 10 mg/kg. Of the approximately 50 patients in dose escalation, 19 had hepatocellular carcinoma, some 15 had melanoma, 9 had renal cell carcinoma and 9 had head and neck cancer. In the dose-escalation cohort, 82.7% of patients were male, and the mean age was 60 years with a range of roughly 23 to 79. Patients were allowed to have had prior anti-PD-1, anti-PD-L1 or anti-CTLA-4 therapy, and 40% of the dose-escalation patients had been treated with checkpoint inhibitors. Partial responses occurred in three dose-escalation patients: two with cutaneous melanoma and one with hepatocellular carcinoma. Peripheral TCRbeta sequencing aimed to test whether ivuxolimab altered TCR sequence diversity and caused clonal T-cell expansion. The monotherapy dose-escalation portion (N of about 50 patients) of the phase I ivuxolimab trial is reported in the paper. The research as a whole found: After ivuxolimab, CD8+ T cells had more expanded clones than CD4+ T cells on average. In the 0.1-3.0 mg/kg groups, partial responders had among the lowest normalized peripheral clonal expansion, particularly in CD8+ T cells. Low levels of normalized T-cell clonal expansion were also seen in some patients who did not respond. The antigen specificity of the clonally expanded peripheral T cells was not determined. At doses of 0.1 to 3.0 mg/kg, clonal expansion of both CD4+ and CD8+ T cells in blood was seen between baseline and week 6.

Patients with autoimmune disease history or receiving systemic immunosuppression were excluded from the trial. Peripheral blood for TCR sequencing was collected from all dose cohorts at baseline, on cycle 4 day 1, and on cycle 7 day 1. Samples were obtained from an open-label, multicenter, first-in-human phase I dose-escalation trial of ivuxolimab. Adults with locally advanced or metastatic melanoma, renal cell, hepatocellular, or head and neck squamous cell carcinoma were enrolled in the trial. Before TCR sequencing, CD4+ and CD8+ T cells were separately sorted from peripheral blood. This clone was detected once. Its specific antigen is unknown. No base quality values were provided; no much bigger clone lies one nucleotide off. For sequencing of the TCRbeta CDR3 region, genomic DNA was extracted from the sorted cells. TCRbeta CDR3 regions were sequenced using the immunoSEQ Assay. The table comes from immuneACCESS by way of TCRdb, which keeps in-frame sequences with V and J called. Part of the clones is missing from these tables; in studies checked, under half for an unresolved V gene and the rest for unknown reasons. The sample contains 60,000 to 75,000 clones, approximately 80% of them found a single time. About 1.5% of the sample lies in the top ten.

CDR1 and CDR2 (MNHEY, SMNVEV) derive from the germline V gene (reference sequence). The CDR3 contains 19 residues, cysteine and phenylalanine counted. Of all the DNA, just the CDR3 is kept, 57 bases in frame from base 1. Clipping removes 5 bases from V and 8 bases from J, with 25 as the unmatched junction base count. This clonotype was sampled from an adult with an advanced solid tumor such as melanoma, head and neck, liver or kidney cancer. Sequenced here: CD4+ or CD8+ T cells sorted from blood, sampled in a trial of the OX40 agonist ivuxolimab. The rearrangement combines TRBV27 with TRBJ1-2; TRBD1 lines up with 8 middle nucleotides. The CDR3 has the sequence CASSTPAQFSGGRIWGYTF. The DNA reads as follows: TGTGCCAGCAGTACACCCGCGCAGTTTTCAGGGGGCCGGATCTGGGGCTACACCTTC.